The T cell receptor (beta chain) described here comes from a study of blood T cell repertoires in COVID-19 (dated by TCRdb to 2019 to 2021). Regarding the study in general: Samples from collaborators originated in the United States, Italy and Spain and spanned both the acute and convalescent phases of COVID-19. The material from the prospective study consisted of cDNA or gDNA derived from T cells, B-cell-depleted T cells, or PBMCs. Deeply sampled blood TCRbeta repertoires from subjects exposed to, actively infected with, or recovered from COVID-19 were included in the dataset. The repertoires were made available in a free public database intended to serve as a resource for research on the immune response to SARS-CoV-2. Samples came from the ongoing ImmuneRACE study (first 160 participants) plus 1,254 subjects from 6 global collaborators. The sample metadata nearly always contained a de-identified subject ID, COVID-19 status, age in years and sex. Where available, HLA class I and class II types were taken from metadata supplied by the sample provider and were not determined by assay-based typing. The full study reports these points: The quantity of clinical and demographic metadata differed by source and by participant and was supplied without curation.

TCRbeta CDR3 regions were amplified from genomic DNA using the immunoSEQ Assay, a bias-controlled multiplex PCR. On the study's bioinformatics: Nucleated cell counts per sample were estimated from amplification of reference gene primers within the assay. Sequence reads were collapsed and filtered to measure the absolute abundance of every unique TCRbeta CDR3 rearrangement. For each sample, productive Simpson clonality was calculated by taking the square root of Simpson's diversity index across productive rearrangements. TCRdb mirrors the immuneACCESS table, restricted to in-frame sequences. Some clones are absent from its copies; in checked studies, under half trace to an unresolved V gene, and the reason for the others is unknown. V and J calls and clone size come straight from that table; D and trimming were deduced from the DNA. This sample comprises over 200,000 clones, 81% of them detected only once. The biggest ten clones account for 7.5% to 10% of the sample.

In the prospective study, participants were roughly 18 to 100 years old, resided in fewer than 25 geographic areas of the United States, and were enrolled through a virtual design. Cohort assignment in the prospective study relied on participant-reported clinical history from a screening survey and a study questionnaire. For ImmuneRACE Cohort 3, a participant was defined as recovered based on two consecutive negative NP/OP PCR tests, clearance by a healthcare professional, or resolution of symptoms. In the prospective study, whole blood, serum and a nasopharyngeal or oropharyngeal swab were collected from each participant by mobile phlebotomists. Over a roughly two-month period, participants in the prospective study had the option of providing additional blood draws and questionnaires. Prospective study blood samples were shipped either frozen or at room temperature before DNA extraction. CDR1 and CDR2, looked up from the germline V gene, are KGHSH and LQKENI. The cysteine opens and the phenylalanine closes a CDR3 of 15 amino acids. Only the CDR3 part of the read is kept: 45 bases, read in frame from the first base. Between the V and J ends, shortened by 5 bases and 4 bases respectively, the junction contains 15 bases.

This clone occurred a few times. Its antigen is unknown. No much larger clone exists at a distance of one base, and base qualities are not known. The source is a man aged 40-50 years who had recovered from COVID-19. The rearrangement joined TRBV18 to TRBJ1-5; TRBD1 could be the D gene, as 5 bases match. Sequenced: PBMCs or T cells enriched from blood (not recorded which). The CDR3 in this case is CASSWEGSVNQPQHF. The nucleotide sequence is TGTGCCAGCTCATGGGAGGGGTCGGTAAATCAGCCCCAGCATTTT.